This T cell receptor (beta chain) was documented in a study of cytomegalovirus exposure and HLA in healthy donors. Study overall: Among the approximately 370 donors who were genotyped, about 80% fell in the genetic ancestry cluster that is associated with self-reported Caucasian donors.

These donors counted as nominally healthy when sampled, but unrecorded immune exposures were likely. This clone was seen more than once but under ten times. Antigen unknown. Study observations and caveats: Under in vitro conditions, a few CMV-associated chains were confirmed as specific for CMV antigens.

13 Jbeta primers and 60 Vbeta primers were used for the PCR. In the original analysis: Unique TCR beta chains numbered approximately 76 million in a later analysis, with roughly 10 million shared. Assay: immunoSEQ multiplex PCR; the TCRdb copy retains only in-frame clones and omits some. From that table come the V and J calls and clone size; the DNA was used to work out D and trimming. The sample has approximately 85,000 clones, just under 80% seen once. Germline V gene sequence: CDR1 MNHEY, CDR2 SMNVEV (reference sequence). This CDR3 is built from 15 residues. V lost 7 bases to trimming and J lost 0 bases; unmatched junction nucleotides: 8.

The chain has TRBV27 and TRBJ1-2; 7 nucleotides agree with TRBD1. This TCR came from a man aged 25-45 years in good health and CMV-seronegative. Source material: PBMCs. The CDR3 region has the DNA TGTGCCAGCACCCCCCGGACAGGCACTAACTATGGCTACACCTTC. Amino acid sequence: CASTPRTGTNYGYTF.